The 12 T cell receptor beta chains below were found in one sample sequenced in a study of blood T cell repertoires in COVID-19. Measured with immunoSEQ multiplex PCR; TCRdb has only the in-frame clones, and not every one. The data show more than 300,000 clones, approximately 87% seen once. The sequenced material came from PBMCs or T cells enriched from blood (not recorded which). All receptors come from a man in his forties in a cohort exposed to, infected with or recovered from COVID-19 (not recorded which).

The gene calls are TRBV6-5 and TRBJ2-6; D not certain. Germline V gene data show CDR1 as MNHEY and CDR2 as SVGAGI. V lost 10 bases to trimming and J lost 0 bases, with 10 bases between them. The CDR3 contains 14 residues. CDR3 amino acids: CATTSSSGANVLTF. The CDR3 nucleotides read TGTGCCACAACTTCGAGCTCTGGGGCCAACGTCCTGACTTTC.

The V call is TRBV30, the J call TRBJ2-7, with TRBD1 as a possible D gene (6 bases). Deletions cut 0 bases from V and 3 bases from J, with 15 bases between. Per germline, CDR1 GTSNPN and CDR2 SVGIG (reference sequence). The CDR3 totals 15 residues. CDR3: CAWSVTDSMNYEQYF. In DNA form, the CDR3 reads TGTGCCTGGAGTGTGACGGACAGTATGAACTACGAGCAGTACTTC.

A word on this clone: Other DNA sequences in the same sample also yield this CDR3. The gene calls are TRBV29-1 and TRBJ1-3; D uncertain. This CDR3 comprises 11 residues. Trimming took off 5 bases at V and 3 bases at J, with 5 bases between the two ends. Germline CDR1 reads SQVTM; CDR2 reads ANQGSEA. CDR3 coding DNA: TGCAGCGTTAACAGTGGAAACACCATATATTTT. It encodes CSVNSGNTIYF.

The chain employs TRBV9 and TRBJ2-1, with 9 bases that match TRBD2. V shed 4 bases and J 8 bases; nucleotides not matched to a gene: 10. There are 15 residues in the CDR3. Germline values: CDR1 SGDLS, CDR2 YYNGEE. The CDR3 loop reads CASSPSSGNVDEQFF. As DNA, the CDR3 is TGTGCCAGCAGCCCGTCTAGCGGGAATGTCGATGAGCAGTTCTTC.

The gene calls are TRBV2 and TRBJ2-1; 11 bases align to TRBD2. V lost 4 bases, J lost 0 bases, and 8 bases stayed unmatched. From germline, CDR1 is SNHLY and CDR2 FYNNEI. This CDR3 contains 18 residues. CDR3 sequence (DNA): TGTGCCAGCAGTGTCCGAGGGACTAGCGGAAGCTCCTACAATGAGCAGTTCTTC. It is translated as CASSVRGTSGSSYNEQFF.

The sample holds one count of this clone. The chain couples TRBV5-4 to TRBJ1-2; 9 nucleotides match TRBD1. The V gene end was trimmed by 4 bases and the J gene end by 5 bases; junction bases not matched to a gene: 6. The germline V gene encodes CDR1 SGHNT and CDR2 YYREEE (reference sequence). CDR3 length equals 14 residues. CDR3 residues: CASSQDRGGYGYTF. The CDR3 coding sequence is TGTGCCAGCAGCCAAGACAGGGGGGGGTATGGCTACACCTTC.

This chain links TRBV5-1 with TRBJ2-4; the D is unclear. V was trimmed by 1 base and J by 9 bases, leaving 8 bases between them. CDR3 length: 12 residues. Germline V gene sequence: CDR1 SGHRS, CDR2 YFSETQ. This chain's CDR3 is CASSLPSAIQYF. The CDR3 DNA reads as TGCGCCAGCAGCTTGCCTAGTGCCATTCAGTACTTC. Supplemented by reference TRBV5-1 and TRBJ2-4, the full variable domain reads KAGVTQTPRYLIKTRGQQVTLSCSPISGHRSVSWYQQTPGQGLQFLFEYFSETQRNKGNFPGRFSGRQFSNSRSEMNVSTLELGDSALYLCASSLPSAIQYFGAGTRLSVL.

This clone was found once. The rearrangement uses TRBV18 and TRBJ1-2; 7 bases are a match to TRBD1. CDR1 is KGHSH and CDR2 is LQKENI in the germline V gene. The CDR3 is 16 amino acids. Losses at the gene ends were 1 base for V and 8 bases for J; bases not matched to a gene: 13. This CDR3 reads CASSPLAGQVHRGYTF. DNA for the CDR3: TGTGCCAGCTCACCACTCGCAGGACAGGTCCATCGGGGCTACACCTTC. The full variable domain, with the rest looked up from reference TRBV18 and TRBJ1-2, is NAGVMQNPRHLVRRRGQEARLRCSPMKGHSHVYWYRQLPEEGLKFMVYLQKENIIDESGMPKERFSAEFPKEGPSILRIQQVVRGDSAAYFCASSPLAGQVHRGYTFGSGTRLTVV.

This rearrangement joins TRBV6-5 to TRBJ2-1; TRBD1 might be the D (6 bases). The CDR3 consists of 13 residues. Trimming stripped 6 bases from V and 4 bases from J, with 10 bases between. Germline lookup yields CDR1 MNHEY and CDR2 SVGAGI. DNA of the CDR3: TGTGCCAGCAGGAACACAGGGTACAATGAGCAGTTCTTC. This codes for CASRNTGYNEQFF.

The rearrangement uses TRBV5-1 and TRBJ2-7; TRBD2 agrees at 9 bases. V gave up 4 bases and J gave up 0 bases; unmatched junction bases: 5. Looked up from germline, CDR1 is SGHRS and CDR2 is YFSETQ. The CDR3 length is 15 residues. CDR3 nucleotides: TGCGCCAGCAGCCCTATAGCGGGAGCCTCCTACGAGCAGTACTTC. This encodes CASSPIAGASYEQYF.

This clone appeared a single time. The chain's CDR3 is CASSTGTSGYTGELFF. The CDR3 nucleotides are TGTGCCAGCAGCACTGGGACTAGCGGTTACACCGGGGAGCTGTTTTTT. The chain is built from TRBV3-1 (or the pseudogene TRBV3-2) and TRBJ2-2; 11 bases map to TRBD2. The CDR3 consists of 16 residues. From germline, CDR1 is LGHDT and CDR2 YNNKEL (reference sequence). The junction had 5 bases not matched to a gene; V was cut back by 5 bases and J by 3 bases.

V usage is TRBV30 and J usage is TRBJ1-6; TRBD1 might be the D (6 bases). V lost 8 bases and J lost 5, with 13 bases in between. The germline V gene has CDR1 GTSNPN and CDR2 SVGIG (reference sequence). CDR3 length: 13 residues. The CDR3 loop is CAGGGSNNSPLHF. For the CDR3, the DNA is TGTGCCGGGGGCGGGTCAAATAATTCACCCCTCCACTTT.